A selection of T cell receptor beta chains follows, all from one sample in a study of cytomegalovirus exposure and HLA in healthy donors. Repertoires were generated with immunoSEQ multiplex PCR, while TCRdb's copy carries only in-frame clones and drops some. Among under 200,000 clones listed, 70% to 80% were seen once. Sequencing was performed on PBMCs. The receptors come from a man under 40 in good health and CMV-seropositive. The CDR3 runs from the conserved cysteine through the conserved F or W. Fields, in order: J gene, D gene, clone size, V gene, CDR3 protein, CDR3 DNA. A D gene is named only where the DNA matches it firmly. A clone size is listed for some rows: how often the clone was seen (once, few, many), or a class if it is expanded.

>TRBJ2-3|NA|NA|TRBV29-1
CSVEMTTLSTDTQYF
TGCAGCGTTGAAATGACTACCCTGAGCACAGATACGCAGTATTTT
>TRBJ2-5|TRBD2|NA|TRBV11-1
CASSIGLAGQETQYF
TGTGCCAGCAGCATCGGACTAGCGGGGCAAGAGACCCAGTACTTC
>TRBJ2-5|TRBD1|NA|TRBV5-6
CASTISGTGREETQYF
TGTGCCAGCACCATTTCTGGGACAGGGAGAGAAGAGACCCAGTACTTC
>TRBJ1-2|NA|NA|TRBV21-1
CASTGWVYGYTF
TGTGCCAGCACAGGGTGGGTCTATGGCTACACCTTC
>TRBJ1-5|NA|once|TRBV30
CAWSVEGNQPQHF
TGTGCCTGGAGTGTAGAGGGCAATCAGCCCCAGCATTTT
>TRBJ2-1|NA|NA|TRBV4-1
CASSQYGERNEQFF
TGCGCCAGCAGCCAATACGGGGAGCGGAATGAGCAGTTCTTC
>TRBJ2-1|TRBD1|many|TRBV10-3
CAISGGQNNEQFF
TGTGCCATCAGTGGGGGACAGAACAATGAGCAGTTCTTC
>TRBJ1-1|NA|NA|TRBV2
CATAQTTEAFF
TGTGCCACCGCACAGACCACTGAAGCTTTCTTT
>TRBJ2-5|TRBD2|NA|TRBV2
CASSEGTSGRETQYF
TGTGCCAGCAGTGAAGGGACTAGCGGGAGGGAGACCCAGTACTTC
>TRBJ2-4|NA|NA|TRBV7-9
CASSFEGGGIQYF
TGTGCCAGCAGCTTTGAGGGAGGTGGCATTCAGTACTTC
>TRBJ2-5|TRBD2|NA|TRBV7-2
CASSLGGAAGARETQYF
TGTGCCAGCAGCTTAGGGGGGGCAGCGGGGGCTCGAGAGACCCAGTACTTC
>TRBJ2-7|TRBD2|few|TRBV27
CASSLRGGGAYEQYF
TGTGCCAGCAGTTTAAGAGGCGGGGGAGCCTACGAGCAGTACTTC
>TRBJ2-1|TRBD2|NA|TRBV5-1
CASSPTSAFYNEQFF
TGCGCCAGCAGCCCGACTAGCGCTTTCTACAATGAGCAGTTCTTC
>TRBJ2-3|TRBD2|NA|TRBV4-3
CASSQTSIRTDTQYF
TGCGCCAGCAGCCAGACTAGCATTCGCACAGATACGCAGTATTTT
>TRBJ2-1|TRBD2|NA|TRBV11-2
CASSPTLAGGPSYNEQFF
TGTGCCAGCAGCCCGACACTAGCGGGGGGGCCTTCCTACAATGAGCAGTTCTTC
>TRBJ2-7|TRBD1|once|TRBV7-7
CASSLAPGQGSEQYF
TGTGCCAGCAGCTTAGCGCCGGGACAGGGAAGCGAGCAGTACTTC
>TRBJ1-4|TRBD1|NA|TRBV5-1
CASGPGGAEEKLFF
TGCGCCAGCGGACCAGGGGGCGCGGAAGAAAAACTGTTTTTT
>TRBJ2-2|TRBD2|NA|TRBV18
CASSPTSGGPNTGELFF
TGTGCCAGCTCACCGACTAGCGGGGGCCCGAACACCGGGGAGCTGTTTTTT